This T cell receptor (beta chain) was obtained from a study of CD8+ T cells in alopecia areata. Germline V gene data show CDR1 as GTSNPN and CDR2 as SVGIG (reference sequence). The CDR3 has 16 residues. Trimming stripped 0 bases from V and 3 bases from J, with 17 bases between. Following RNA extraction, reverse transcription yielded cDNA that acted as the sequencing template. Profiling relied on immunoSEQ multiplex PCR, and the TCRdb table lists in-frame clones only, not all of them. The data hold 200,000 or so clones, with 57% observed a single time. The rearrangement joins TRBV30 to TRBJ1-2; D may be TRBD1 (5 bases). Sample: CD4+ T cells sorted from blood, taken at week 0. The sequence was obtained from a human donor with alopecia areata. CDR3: CAWSVRVGDLDYGYTF. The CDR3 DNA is TGTGCCTGGAGTGTACGCGTGGGGGATCTGGACTATGGCTACACCTTC.